This T cell receptor (beta chain) came from a study of blood T cell repertoires in COVID-19. This clone was recorded once. Only in-frame clones appear in the TCRdb table, and some are missing; sequencing was by immunoSEQ multiplex PCR. The repertoire has roughly 220,000 clones, 75% to 90% of them found once; the top ten carry around 3.2%. V was cut by 3 bases and J by 4 bases, with 12 bases left in between. The CDR3 loop spans 15 amino acids. The germline gives CDR1 MNHEY, CDR2 SMNVEV (reference sequence). Sequences were obtained from PBMCs or T cells enriched from blood (not recorded which). The clonotype originates from a young woman in a cohort exposed to, infected with or recovered from COVID-19 (not recorded which). The chain is built from TRBV27 and TRBJ1-4; D is ambiguous. The CDR3 loop reads CASSFQGRVNEKLFF. CDR3 in DNA: TGTGCCAGCAGTTTCCAAGGGCGGGTTAATGAAAAACTGTTTTTT.